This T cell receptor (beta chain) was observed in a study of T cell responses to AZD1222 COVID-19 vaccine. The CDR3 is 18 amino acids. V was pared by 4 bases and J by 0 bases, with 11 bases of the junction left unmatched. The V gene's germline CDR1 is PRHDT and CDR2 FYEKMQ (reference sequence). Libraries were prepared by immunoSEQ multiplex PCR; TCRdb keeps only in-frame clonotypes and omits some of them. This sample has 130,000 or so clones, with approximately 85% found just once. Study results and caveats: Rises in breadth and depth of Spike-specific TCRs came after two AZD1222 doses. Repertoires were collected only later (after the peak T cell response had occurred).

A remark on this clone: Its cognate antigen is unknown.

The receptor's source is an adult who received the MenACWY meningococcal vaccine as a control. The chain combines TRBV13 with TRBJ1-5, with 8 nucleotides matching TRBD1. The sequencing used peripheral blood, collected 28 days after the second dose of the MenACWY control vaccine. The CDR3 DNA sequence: TGTGCCAGCAGCTCGACCGGGACAGGAGTTCATAGCAATCAGCCCCAGCATTTT. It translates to CASSSTGTGVHSNQPQHF.